This T cell receptor beta chain was documented in a study of T-cell reconstitution after alpha-beta-depleted transplantation in children. This clonotype was observed at least ten times. Construction of the TCRbeta library involved unique molecular identifiers. A single record per CDR3 protein comes from TCRdb applying MiXCR to the PCR reads. The sample carries around 300,000 distinct CDR3 sequences, around a tenth recorded once. This CDR3 has 10 amino acids. Germline V gives CDR1 SQVTM, CDR2 ANQGSEA. The ends were cut back, 5 bases at V and 6 bases at J, with 5 bases in the middle. This TCR was sampled from a male patient between 2 and 10 years old who had a stem cell transplant for chronic granulomatous disease, so the T cells may come from the graft donor. This sample comprised peripheral blood, obtained 180 days after TCRalphabeta/CD19-depleted stem cell transplant. The chain joins TRBV29-1 to TRBJ2-1; D not certain. CDR3 nucleotide sequence: TGCAGCGTTTGGCTCAATGAGCAGTTCTTC. It yields the protein CSVWLNEQFF.